These 22 T cell receptor beta chains were all obtained from the same sample, sequenced in a study of identical twins. MiXCR, run by TCRdb on the 5' RACE reads, gives a single entry per CDR3 protein. Of fewer than 500,000 distinct CDR3 sequences in the sample, less than 25% were seen once. These data were likewise used in another study, on T cells expressing NK-cell markers.

Sequenced material: CD4+ T cells sorted from blood. These TCRs come from a woman younger than 35 in good health.

This clonotype has a count of ten or more. The CDR3 region is CASSHSYTIYF. In DNA, the CDR3 is TGTGCCAGCAGCCATTCTTACACCATATATTTT. The J gene is TRBJ1-3, the V gene TRBV3-1; D is uncertain. The length of the CDR3 is 11 residues. Trimming stripped 3 bases from V and 8 bases from J, with 5 bases between. Germline CDR1 LGHDT, CDR2 YNNKEL (reference sequence). Filled out from reference TRBV3-1 and TRBJ1-3, the complete variable domain reads DTAVSQTPKYLVTQMGNDKSIKCEQNLGHDTMYWYKQDSKKFLKIMFSYNNKELIINETVPNRFSPKSPDKAHLNLHINSLELGDSAVYFCASSHSYTIYFGEGSWLTVV.

CDR3 DNA: TGTGCCAGTTGGCGCTCTGGGGCCAACGTCCTGACTTTC. It is translated as CASWRSGANVLTF. The chain joins TRBV6-2 or TRBV6-3 to TRBJ2-6; no clear D. V was cut by 9 bases and J by 0 bases, with 6 bases left in between. The CDR3 is 13 amino acids. The germline CDR1 and CDR2 sequences are MNHEY and SVGEGT.

J is TRBJ2-1 and V is TRBV10-2, with TRBD2 identical over 7 bases. Germline-derived CDR1 and CDR2 are WSHSY and SAAADI. There are 15 residues in the CDR3. V was pared by 10 bases and J by 7 bases, with 16 bases of the junction left unmatched. The CDR3 loop reads CATMGGLAVLNEQFF. In DNA form, the CDR3 reads TGCGCCACCATGGGCGGGCTAGCGGTCTTAAATGAGCAGTTCTTC.

This clonotype was counted between two and nine times. CDR3 in amino acids: CASSEGGADETQYF. CDR3 DNA sequence: TGTGCCAGCAGCGAGGGGGGGGCGGACGAGACCCAGTACTTC. The genes are TRBV9 and TRBJ2-5, with a weak D call TRBD2 (7 bases). Trimming cost V 3 bases and J 5 bases, with 14 bases left between them. In germline, CDR1 is SGDLS, CDR2 YYNGEE. The CDR3 extends over 14 amino acids.

This clonotype was observed a handful of times. This rearrangement joins TRBV9 to TRBJ2-1, with 9 bases lining up with TRBD2. The CDR3 is made up of 18 amino acids. V trimming: 2 bases; J trimming: 8 bases; junction bases outside the gene matches: 17. CDR1 is SGDLS and CDR2 is YYNGEE in the germline V gene. The CDR3 spells CASSVGIVQRGAVDEQFF. The CDR3, as DNA: TGTGCCAGCAGCGTGGGGATTGTTCAGCGGGGGGCGGTAGATGAGCAGTTCTTC.

This clonotype was seen more than once but under ten times. The chain employs TRBV24-1 and TRBJ2-1; no clear D. The germline CDR1 and CDR2 sequences are KGHDR and SFDVKD. This CDR3 contains 14 residues. Trimming took 4 bases from V and 8 from J, leaving 14 bases between them. The DNA of the CDR3 is TGTGCCACCAGTGACTCGCCCTATGGGGATGAGCAGTTCTTC. As protein: CATSDSPYGDEQFF.

This clonotype came up a few times. The rearrangement links TRBV29-1 to TRBJ2-5; D unresolved. Germline assignment: CDR1 SQVTM and CDR2 ANQGSEA. Between the trimmed V and J ends, which lost 6 bases and 8 bases, there was a span of 19 bases. This CDR3 is built from 13 residues. CDR3 in DNA: TGCAGCGTAGAACCCGCTCGGGTACTTACCCAGTACTTC. Translated: CSVEPARVLTQYF.

The rearrangement joins TRBV10-3 to TRBJ2-5; D is possibly TRBD2 (6 bases). The V end lost 11 bases, the J end lost 1 base, and 14 bases lay between the germline ends. The CDR3 contains 13 residues. CDR1 is ENHRY, CDR2 SYGVKD, per germline. For the CDR3, the DNA is TGTGCCCTCGGCGCGGGACCCCAAGAGACCCAGTACTTC. It yields the protein CALGAGPQETQYF.

This clonotype was detected a few times. This chain uses TRBV10-3 with TRBJ1-1, with 9 positions matching TRBD1. Trimming at V came to 11 bases and at J to 1 base, leaving 8 bases not matched to a gene. Germline V gene lookup returns CDR1 ENHRY and CDR2 SYGVKD. CDR3 length equals 14 residues. CDR3 coding DNA: TGTGCCTCGCGCGGGACAGGGCGGAACACTGAAGCTTTCTTT. Its translation: CASRGTGRNTEAFF.

The table lists this clonotype with a few counts. This chain connects TRBV5-6 to TRBJ1-1; perhaps TRBD1 as D (5 bases). The germline V gene encodes CDR1 SGHDT and CDR2 YYEEEE. CDR3 length: 14 residues. V was trimmed by 7 bases and J by 4 bases, leaving 17 bases between them. The CDR3 nucleotides read TGTGCCAGCTACGGGGGGGGATTGGCCACTGAAGCTTTCTTT. Its translation: CASYGGGLATEAFF.

This rearrangement joins TRBV5-1 to TRBJ2-5, with D tentatively TRBD2 (6 bases). The CDR3 contains 15 residues. Germline lookup yields CDR1 SGHRS and CDR2 YFSETQ. Trimming pared 4 bases from V and 4 bases from J, leaving 17 bases between. The CDR3 spells CASSPRPGGSETQYF. CDR3 DNA sequence: TGCGCCAGCAGCCCCAGGCCCGGGGGATCAGAGACCCAGTACTTC.

V is TRBV7-8 and J is TRBJ1-1; possible D gene TRBD1, 6 bases. V was shortened by 5 bases and J by 9 bases, with 22 bases between the two germline ends. Germline lookup yields CDR1 SGHVS and CDR2 FQNEAQ. The CDR3 loop spans 15 amino acids. CDR3 loop: CASSRGGGLMAQAFF. DNA for the CDR3: TGTGCCAGCAGCAGAGGGGGGGGTTTAATGGCGCAAGCTTTCTTT. Full variable domain (rest looked up from reference TRBV7-8 and TRBJ1-1): GAGVSQSPRYKVAKRGQDVALRCDPISGHVSLFWYQQALGQGPEFLTYFQNEAQLDKSGLPSDRFFAERPEGSVSTLKIQRTQQEDSAVYLCASSRGGGLMAQAFFGQGTRLTVV.

The genes are TRBV7-9 and TRBJ2-2; D gene unclear. With 1 base removed from V and 9 bases from J, the gap between germline ends came to 6 bases. Germline CDR1 is SEHNR and CDR2 is FQNEAQ (reference sequence). This CDR3 is built from 12 residues. In DNA form, the CDR3 reads TGTGCCAGCAGCTTAGAAGAGCGGGAGCTGTTTTTT. It is translated as CASSLEERELFF.

This clonotype was recorded a few times. The chain is built from TRBV12-3 or TRBV12-4 and TRBJ1-1, with D hard to call. The CDR3 spans 15 residues. V dropped 6 bases and J dropped 2 bases, with 16 bases sitting between them. This CDR3 reads CASSYYERLNTEAFF. In nucleotides, the CDR3 is TGTGCCAGCAGCTACTACGAAAGATTAAACACTGAAGCTTTCTTT.

This clonotype was detected only a few times. This chain uses TRBV12-3 or TRBV12-4 with TRBJ2-2, with TRBD1 matching 7 bases. The CDR3 contains 15 residues. The ends lost 3 bases at V and 3 bases at J; junction bases unmatched: 4. The CDR3 protein is CASSFFTGDTGELFF. The CDR3, as DNA: TGTGCCAGCAGTTTCTTCACAGGGGACACCGGGGAGCTGTTTTTT.

This clonotype was picked up a small number of times. The J gene is TRBJ1-4, the V gene TRBV10-3, with a possible D match to TRBD1 (5 bases). V lost 6 bases to trimming and J lost 3 bases, with 8 bases between them. There are 13 residues in the CDR3. From germline, CDR1 is ENHRY and CDR2 SYGVKD. CDR3 sequence reads: CAIRDTSNEKLFF. CDR3 sequence (DNA): TGTGCCATCAGGGACACGTCTAATGAAAAACTGTTTTTT.

This clonotype came up a few times. The CDR3 reads CASSLQGPQETQYF. CDR3 coding DNA: TGCGCCAGCAGCTTACAGGGCCCACAAGAGACCCAGTACTTC. J is TRBJ2-5 and V is TRBV5-1, with D maybe TRBD1 (6 bases). Trimming pared 2 bases from V and 2 bases from J, leaving 10 bases between. Germline V gene data show CDR1 as SGHRS and CDR2 as YFSETQ. CDR3 length equals 14 residues.

This clonotype was detected only a few times. The chain joins TRBV20-1 to TRBJ2-7, with 10 bases aligning to TRBD2. The germline V gene has CDR1 DFQATT and CDR2 SNEGSKA (reference sequence). There are 15 residues in the CDR3. Unmatched junction bases numbered 4, after V lost 0 bases and J lost 2 bases. The CDR3 is CSARDRLAGAYEQYF. For the CDR3, the DNA is TGCAGTGCTAGAGATAGGCTAGCGGGGGCCTACGAGCAGTACTTC.

This clonotype has only a few counts. This sequence joins TRBV11-2 and TRBJ2-3, with D perhaps TRBD1 or TRBD2 (5 bases each). V was clipped by 4 bases and J by 2 bases, with 16 bases between them. The CDR3 runs to 16 residues. CDR1 is SGHAT and CDR2 is FQNNGV in the germline V gene. Written as DNA, the CDR3 is TGTGCCAGCAGCTCCGTGCCGGGACCATTCACAGATACGCAGTATTTT. Protein product: CASSSVPGPFTDTQYF.

This clonotype was counted a few times. The rearrangement links TRBV29-1 to TRBJ1-4; 7 bases are shared with TRBD1. CDR3 size: 12 residues. V gave up 7 bases and J gave up 3 bases; unmatched junction bases: 2. The germline gives CDR1 SQVTM, CDR2 ANQGSEA. CDR3 in amino acids: CSGQGPNEKLFF. Here the CDR3 DNA reads TGCAGCGGACAGGGTCCTAATGAAAAACTGTTTTTT.

This clonotype came up a few times. V gene TRBV7-2 combines with J gene TRBJ2-4; D call uncertain. This CDR3 contains 14 residues. Trimming shortened V by 4 bases and J by 1 base, and 8 bases separated the two germline ends. The V gene's germline CDR1 is SGHTA and CDR2 FQGNSA. The CDR3 DNA reads TGTGCCAGCAGCTCAAGCCCGGCCAAAAACATTCAGTACTTC. Translation gives CASSSSPAKNIQYF.

The gene calls are TRBV3-1 and TRBJ2-1; maybe TRBD1 (6 bases). Trimming removed 8 bases at V and 1 base at J, with 12 bases between. Germline V gene sequence: CDR1 LGHDT, CDR2 YNNKEL (reference sequence). The CDR3 runs to 14 residues. The CDR3 DNA is TGTGCCAGCGCCGTAGGGACATCCTACAATGAGCAGTTCTTC. Translated: CASAVGTSYNEQFF.